Described below is a single TCR beta chain sequence and its context. Its antigen is unidentified. The germline gives CDR1 SGHVS, CDR2 FNYEAQ. The CDR3 runs 15 residues. The junction had 7 bases not matched to a gene; V was cut back by 6 bases and J by 7 bases. The entry originates in a study of T-cell reconstitution after alpha-beta-depleted transplantation in children. General study findings and limits: Diversity of TCRbeta at day 60 was high in some patients, arising from surviving recipient T cells and thymic progenitors. T-cell counts and diversity at one year post-transplant came mainly from newly produced T cells.

Preparation of the TCRbeta library used unique molecular identifiers. TCRdb recomputed calls from the PCR reads with MiXCR, one row per CDR3 protein. The profile covers roughly 240,000 distinct CDR3 sequences, with around 7.8% appearing a single time and under 8% taken by the ten largest. The material was PBMCs, mostly from graft donor cells, obtained 180 days after TCRalphabeta/CD19-depleted stem cell transplant. This TCR derives from a male patient aged 10-17 years who had a stem cell transplant for acute lymphoblastic leukemia, so the T cells may come from the graft donor. The rearrangement links TRBV7-6 to TRBJ2-1; TRBD2 matches 12 bases. The CDR3 coding sequence is TGTGCCAGCAGGCTAGCGGGAGGGCCGGATAATGAGCAGTTCTTC. It codes for CASRLAGGPDNEQFF.